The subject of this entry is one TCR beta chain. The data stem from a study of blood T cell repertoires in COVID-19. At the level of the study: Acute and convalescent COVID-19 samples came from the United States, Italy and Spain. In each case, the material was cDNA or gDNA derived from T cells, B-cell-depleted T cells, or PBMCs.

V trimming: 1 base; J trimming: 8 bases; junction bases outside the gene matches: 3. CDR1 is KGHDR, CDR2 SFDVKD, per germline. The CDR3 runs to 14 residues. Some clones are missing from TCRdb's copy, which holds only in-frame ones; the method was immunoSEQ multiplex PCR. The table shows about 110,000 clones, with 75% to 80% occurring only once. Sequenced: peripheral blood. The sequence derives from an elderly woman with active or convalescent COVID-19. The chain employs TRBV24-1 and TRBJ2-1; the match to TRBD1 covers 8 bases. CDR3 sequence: CATSDFRGRDEQFF. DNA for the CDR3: TGTGCCACCAGTGATTTCAGGGGGCGCGATGAGCAGTTCTTC.